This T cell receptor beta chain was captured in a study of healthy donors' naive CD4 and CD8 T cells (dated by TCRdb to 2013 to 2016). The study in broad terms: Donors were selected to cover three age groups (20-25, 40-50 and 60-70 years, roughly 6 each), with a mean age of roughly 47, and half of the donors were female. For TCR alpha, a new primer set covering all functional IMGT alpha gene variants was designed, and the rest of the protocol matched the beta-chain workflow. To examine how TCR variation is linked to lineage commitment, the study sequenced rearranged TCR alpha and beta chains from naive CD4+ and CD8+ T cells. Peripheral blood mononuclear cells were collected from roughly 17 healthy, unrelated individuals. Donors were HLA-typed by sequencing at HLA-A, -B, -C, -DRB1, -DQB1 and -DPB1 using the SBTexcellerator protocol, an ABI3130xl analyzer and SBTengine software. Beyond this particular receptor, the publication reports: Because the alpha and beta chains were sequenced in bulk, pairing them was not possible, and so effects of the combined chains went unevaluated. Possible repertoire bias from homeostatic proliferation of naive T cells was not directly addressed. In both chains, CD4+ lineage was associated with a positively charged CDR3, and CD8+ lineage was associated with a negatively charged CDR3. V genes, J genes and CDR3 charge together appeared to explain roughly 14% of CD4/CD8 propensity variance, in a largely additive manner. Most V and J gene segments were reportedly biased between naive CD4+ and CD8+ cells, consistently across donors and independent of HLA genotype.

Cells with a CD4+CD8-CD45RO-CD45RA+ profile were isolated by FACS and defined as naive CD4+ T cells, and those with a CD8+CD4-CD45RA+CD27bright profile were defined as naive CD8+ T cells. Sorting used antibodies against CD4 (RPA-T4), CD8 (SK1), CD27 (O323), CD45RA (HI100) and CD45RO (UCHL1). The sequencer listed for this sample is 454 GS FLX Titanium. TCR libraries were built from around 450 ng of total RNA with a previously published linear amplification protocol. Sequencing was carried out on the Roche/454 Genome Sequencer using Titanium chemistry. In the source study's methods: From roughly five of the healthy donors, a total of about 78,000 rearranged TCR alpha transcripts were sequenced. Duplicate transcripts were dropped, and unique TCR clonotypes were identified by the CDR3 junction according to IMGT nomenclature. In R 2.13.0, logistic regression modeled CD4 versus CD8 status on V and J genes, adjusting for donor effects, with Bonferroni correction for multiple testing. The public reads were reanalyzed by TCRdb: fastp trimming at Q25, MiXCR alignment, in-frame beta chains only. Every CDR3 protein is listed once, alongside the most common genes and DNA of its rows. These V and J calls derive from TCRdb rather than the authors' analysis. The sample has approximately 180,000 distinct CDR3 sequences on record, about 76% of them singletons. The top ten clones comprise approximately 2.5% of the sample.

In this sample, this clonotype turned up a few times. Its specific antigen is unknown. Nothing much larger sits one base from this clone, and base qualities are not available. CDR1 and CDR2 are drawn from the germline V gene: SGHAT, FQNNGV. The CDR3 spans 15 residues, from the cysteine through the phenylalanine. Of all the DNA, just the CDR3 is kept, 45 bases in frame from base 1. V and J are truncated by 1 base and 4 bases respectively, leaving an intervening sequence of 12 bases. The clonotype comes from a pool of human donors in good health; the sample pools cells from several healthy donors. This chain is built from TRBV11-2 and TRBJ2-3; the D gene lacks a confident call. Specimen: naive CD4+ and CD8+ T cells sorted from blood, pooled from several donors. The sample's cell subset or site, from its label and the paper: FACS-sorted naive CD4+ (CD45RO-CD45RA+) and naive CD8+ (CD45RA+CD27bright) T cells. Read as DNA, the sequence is TGTGCCAGCAGCTTAGTTCAGGAATTGGCAGATACGCAGTATTTT. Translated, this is CASSLVQELADTQYF.